This T cell receptor (beta chain) was identified in a study of T-cell reconstitution after alpha-beta-depleted transplantation in children. Study observations and caveats: Some patients' high day-60 TCRbeta diversity was attributed to recipient cells surviving conditioning. About two months after transplant, alpha-beta T cells reportedly came from several hundred expanded graft clones. Among T cells one year after transplant, newly produced cells accounted for most counts and diversity.

V was shortened by 7 bases and J by 0 bases, with 13 bases between the two germline ends. Per the germline V gene, CDR1 is SGHVS and CDR2 is FQNEAQ. CDR3 size: 15 residues. This sample's TCRbeta library carried unique molecular identifier barcodes. TCRdb redid the calling of the PCR reads with MiXCR, one entry per CDR3 protein. Here the sample spans around 130,000 distinct CDR3 sequences, 9.7% being singletons. This clonotype was detected only a few times. Its antigen is as yet unknown. This TCR came from a girl under two years old who had a stem cell transplant for combined immunodeficiency, so the T cells may come from the graft donor. The chain employs TRBV7-8 and TRBJ1-5; D possibly corresponds to TRBD1 (6 bases). This specimen was PBMCs, mostly from graft donor cells, taken 180 days after TCRalphabeta/CD19-depleted stem cell transplant. The CDR3 here is CASTRDINSNQPQHF. The CDR3 DNA follows: TGTGCCAGCACCCGGGACATCAATAGCAATCAGCCCCAGCATTTT.